These 6 T cell receptor beta chains were sequenced from one sample in a study of T cell repertoires and HLA-DP antigens. For these TCRs, the target antigens are not known. Assay: immunoSEQ multiplex PCR; the TCRdb copy retains only in-frame clones and omits some. The table lists 75,000 to 90,000 clones, roughly nine tenths of them singletons. Sequenced: CD4+ T cells from PBMCs. Receptors originate from a man aged 45 to 65 in good health and CMV-seronegative.

This chain links TRBV7-2 with TRBJ2-5, with D possibly being TRBD1 (6 bases). The length of the CDR3 is 14 residues. The V end was cut by 6 bases, the J end by 4 bases, with 15 bases between. CDR1 is SGHTA and CDR2 is FQGNSA in the germline V gene. The CDR3 DNA is TGTGCCAGCAGAACAGGGACCTTTGGAGAGACCCAGTACTTC. Translation gives CASRTGTFGETQYF.

V usage is TRBV30 and J usage is TRBJ1-4; 7 bases match TRBD1. J gave up 7 bases and V 3 bases, and 14 bases lay outside the gene matches. The CDR3 has 16 residues. In germline, CDR1 is GTSNPN, CDR2 SVGIG (reference sequence). The CDR3 DNA sequence: TGTGCCTGGAGCAACCACAGGGGAGGATTATCTGAAAAACTGTTTTTT. This codes for CAWSNHRGGLSEKLFF.

This chain uses TRBV7-2 with TRBJ2-7; 7 nucleotides agree with TRBD1. The germline V gene encodes CDR1 SGHTA and CDR2 FQGNSA. The CDR3 contains 14 residues. V lost 5 bases to trimming and J lost 3 bases; unmatched junction nucleotides: 7. The DNA of the CDR3 is TGTGCCAGCAGCCGAATCGGGACAGACTACGAGCAGTACTTC. This encodes CASSRIGTDYEQYF.

The chain recombines TRBV2 with TRBJ1-4; D uncertain. The germline gives CDR1 SNHLY, CDR2 FYNNEI. The V and J ends lost 0 bases and 8 bases respectively, with 13 bases between them. The CDR3 consists of 15 residues. The DNA for the CDR3 is TGTGCCAGCAGTGAAGCTAAGGGCATCTACGAAAAACTGTTTTTT. Its translation: CASSEAKGIYEKLFF.

This rearrangement joins TRBV18 to TRBJ2-3; possibly TRBD1 for D (5 bases). The germline CDR1 and CDR2 sequences are KGHSH and LQKENI. The V gene lost 3 bases and the J gene lost 5 bases, with 9 bases spanning the gap. The CDR3 length is 13 residues. CDR3 region: CASSPTRGDTQYF. In DNA, the CDR3 is TGTGCCAGCTCACCTACAAGGGGAGATACGCAGTATTTT.

Only a few counts were recorded for this clone. J is TRBJ2-1 and V is TRBV4-3, with D perhaps matching TRBD1 or TRBD2 (5 bases each). Germline V lookup: CDR1 LGHNA, CDR2 YSLEER. V shed 0 bases and J shed 2 bases, with 14 bases lying between them. The CDR3 sequence is 17 residues long. The CDR3 DNA reads as TGCGCCAGCAGCCAAGATTGGGGCGGGCCACCCTACAATGAGCAGTTCTTC. This sequence encodes CASSQDWGGPPYNEQFF.